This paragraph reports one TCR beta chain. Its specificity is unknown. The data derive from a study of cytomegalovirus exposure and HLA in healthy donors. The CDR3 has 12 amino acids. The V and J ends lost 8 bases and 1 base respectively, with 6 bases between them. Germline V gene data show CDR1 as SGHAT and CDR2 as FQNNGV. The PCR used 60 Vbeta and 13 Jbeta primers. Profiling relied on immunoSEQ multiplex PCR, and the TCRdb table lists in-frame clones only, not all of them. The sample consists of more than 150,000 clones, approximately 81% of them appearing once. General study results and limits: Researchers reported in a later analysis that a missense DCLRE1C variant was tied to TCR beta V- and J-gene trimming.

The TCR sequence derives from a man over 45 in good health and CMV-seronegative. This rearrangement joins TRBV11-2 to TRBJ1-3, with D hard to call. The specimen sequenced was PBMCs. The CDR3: CASSLSGNTIYF. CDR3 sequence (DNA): TGTGCCAGCTCCCTTTCTGGAAACACCATATATTTT.